This TCR beta chain is from a study of lymphopenia after photon versus proton radiotherapy. Sequencing used immunoSEQ multiplex PCR; TCRdb keeps in-frame clones, though not all of them. This repertoire shows some 25,000 clones, 75% to 90% found once; its top ten account for roughly 5.2%. A remark on this clone: Its antigen remains unknown.

CDR3 length: 16 amino acids. V shed 6 bases, J shed 3 bases, and the junction held 10 bases outside the gene matches. The germline V gene has CDR1 LNHDA and CDR2 SQIVND (reference sequence). Study outcomes and limitations: Authors raise, but do not show, better survival with proton therapy. Relative stability marked proton patients; photon patients lost diversity and naive cells. After the lymphocyte nadir, photon-treated repertoires showed oligoclonal expansion, especially of CD8+ Temra cells.

The source is a man aged 25-45 years with gastric cancer. The sample consisted of peripheral blood, taken from a patient treated with photon-based radiotherapy. The chain combines TRBV19 with TRBJ1-5, with 8 bases that match TRBD1. The CDR3 here is CASSLTDRGHNQPQHF. In DNA form, the CDR3 reads TGTGCCAGTAGCTTAACTGACAGGGGACACAATCAGCCCCAGCATTTT. Based on the CDR3 plus reference TRBV19 and TRBJ1-5, the full variable domain is DGGITQSPKYLFRKEGQNVTLSCEQNLNHDAMYWYRQDPGQGLRLIYYSQIVNDFQKGDIAEGYSVSREKKESFPLTVTSAQKNPTAFYLCASSLTDRGHNQPQHFGDGTRLSIL.